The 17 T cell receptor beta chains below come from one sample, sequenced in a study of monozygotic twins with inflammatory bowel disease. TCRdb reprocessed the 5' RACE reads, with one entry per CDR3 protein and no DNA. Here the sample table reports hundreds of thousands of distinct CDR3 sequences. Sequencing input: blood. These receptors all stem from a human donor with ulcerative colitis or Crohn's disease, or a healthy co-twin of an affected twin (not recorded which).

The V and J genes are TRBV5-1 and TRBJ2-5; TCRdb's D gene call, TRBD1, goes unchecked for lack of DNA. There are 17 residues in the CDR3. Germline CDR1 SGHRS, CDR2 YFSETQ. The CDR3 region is CASSPGAKTGAQETQYF.

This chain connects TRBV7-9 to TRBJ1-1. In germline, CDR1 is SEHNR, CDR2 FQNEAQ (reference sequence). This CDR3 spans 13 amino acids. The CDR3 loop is CASSQETGTEAFF.

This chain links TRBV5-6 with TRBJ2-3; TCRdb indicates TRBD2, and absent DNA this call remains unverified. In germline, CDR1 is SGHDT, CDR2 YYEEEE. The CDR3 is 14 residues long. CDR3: CASTAGLRRDTQYF.

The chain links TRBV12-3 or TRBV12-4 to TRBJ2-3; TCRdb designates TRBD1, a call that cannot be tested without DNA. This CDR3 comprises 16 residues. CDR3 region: CASRKGGGRVTDTQYF.

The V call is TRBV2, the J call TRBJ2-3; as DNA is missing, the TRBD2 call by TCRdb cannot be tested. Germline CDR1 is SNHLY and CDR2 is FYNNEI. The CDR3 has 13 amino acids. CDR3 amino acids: CASTRGETDTQYF.

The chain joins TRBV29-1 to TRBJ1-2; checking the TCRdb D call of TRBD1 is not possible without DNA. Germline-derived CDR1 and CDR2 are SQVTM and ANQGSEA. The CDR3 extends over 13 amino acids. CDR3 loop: CSVGKGTDYGYTF.

The CDR3 here is CASRAPGLNTGELFF. This sequence joins TRBV28 and TRBJ2-2; the TRBD2 assignment by TCRdb is unverifiable without DNA. The germline CDR1 and CDR2 sequences are MDHEN and SYDVKM. The CDR3 spans 15 residues.

CDR3 sequence: CASSPRTSGYYNEQFF. The chain combines TRBV11-2 with TRBJ2-1; TCRdb names TRBD2, which stays unverified in the absence of DNA. The CDR3 runs to 16 residues. The germline V gene encodes CDR1 SGHAT and CDR2 FQNNGV.

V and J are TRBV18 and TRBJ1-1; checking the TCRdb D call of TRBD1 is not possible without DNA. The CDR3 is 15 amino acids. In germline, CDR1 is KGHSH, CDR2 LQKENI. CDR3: CASSRADVMNTEAFF.

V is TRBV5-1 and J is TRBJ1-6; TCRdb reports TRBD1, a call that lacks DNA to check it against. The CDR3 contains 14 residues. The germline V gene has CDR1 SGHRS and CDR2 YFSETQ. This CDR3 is CASSSGQDDSPLHF.

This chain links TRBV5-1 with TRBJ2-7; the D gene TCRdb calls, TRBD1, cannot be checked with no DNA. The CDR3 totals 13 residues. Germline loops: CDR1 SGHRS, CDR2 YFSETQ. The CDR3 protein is CASSPDGGYEQYF.

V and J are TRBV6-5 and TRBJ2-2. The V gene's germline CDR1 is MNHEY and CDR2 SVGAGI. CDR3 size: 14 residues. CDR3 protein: CASSSQRGTGELFF.

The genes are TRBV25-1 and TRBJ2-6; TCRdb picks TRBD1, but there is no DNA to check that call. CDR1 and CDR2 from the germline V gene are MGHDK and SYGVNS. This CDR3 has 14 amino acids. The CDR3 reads CASGQGAGANVLTF.

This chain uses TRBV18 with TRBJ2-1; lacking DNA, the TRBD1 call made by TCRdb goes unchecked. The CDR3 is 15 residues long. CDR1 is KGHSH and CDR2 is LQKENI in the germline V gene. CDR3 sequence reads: CASFPTGQGNNEQFF.

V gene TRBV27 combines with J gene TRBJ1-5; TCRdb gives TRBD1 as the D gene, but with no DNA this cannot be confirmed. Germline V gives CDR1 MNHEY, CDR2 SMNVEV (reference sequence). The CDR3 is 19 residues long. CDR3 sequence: CASSPRTGSLQWFNQPQHF.

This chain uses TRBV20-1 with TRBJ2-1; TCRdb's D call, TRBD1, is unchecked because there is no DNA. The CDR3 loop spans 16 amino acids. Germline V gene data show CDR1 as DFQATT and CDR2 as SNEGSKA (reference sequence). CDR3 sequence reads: CSARDSGTGRNNEQFF.

The chain's CDR3 is CASSSPGLAITGELFF. The J gene is TRBJ2-2, the V gene TRBV28. The CDR3 covers 16 residues. CDR1 MDHEN and CDR2 SYDVKM come from the germline V gene.